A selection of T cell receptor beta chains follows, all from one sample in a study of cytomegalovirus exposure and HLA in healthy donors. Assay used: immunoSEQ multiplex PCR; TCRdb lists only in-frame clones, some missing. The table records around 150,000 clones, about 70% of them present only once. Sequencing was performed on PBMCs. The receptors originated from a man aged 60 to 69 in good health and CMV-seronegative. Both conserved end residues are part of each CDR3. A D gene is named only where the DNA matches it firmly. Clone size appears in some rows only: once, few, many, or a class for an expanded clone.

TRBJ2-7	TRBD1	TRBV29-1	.	CSVVGTGTYEQYF	TGCAGCGTTGTAGGGACAGGGACCTACGAGCAGTACTTC
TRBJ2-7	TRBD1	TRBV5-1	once	CASSLLQGPSYEQYF	TGCGCCAGCAGCTTGTTACAGGGGCCCTCCTACGAGCAGTACTTC
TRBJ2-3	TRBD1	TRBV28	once	CASSPGGGYTDTQYF	TGTGCCAGCAGCCCAGGGGGCGGATACACAGATACGCAGTATTTT
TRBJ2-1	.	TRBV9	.	CASSPLGGGYNEQFF	TGTGCCAGCAGCCCCCTGGGAGGAGGCTACAATGAGCAGTTCTTC
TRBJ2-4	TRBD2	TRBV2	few	CASSTLAGYVNIQYF	TGTGCCAGCAGCACACTAGCGGGATACGTAAACATTCAGTACTTC
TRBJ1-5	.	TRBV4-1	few	CASSLQQGRIEPQHF	TGCGCCAGCAGCCTTCAACAGGGTCGGATAGAGCCCCAGCATTTT
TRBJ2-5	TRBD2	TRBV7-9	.	CSSSLSAGGQETQYF	TGTTCCAGCAGCCTCTCTGCGGGAGGCCAAGAGACCCAGTACTTC
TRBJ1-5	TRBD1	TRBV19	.	CATDRDRGQPQHF	TGTGCCACCGACAGGGACAGAGGTCAGCCCCAGCATTTT
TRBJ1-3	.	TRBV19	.	CASSLMGLRTSGNTIYF	TGTGCCAGTAGTCTGATGGGACTTCGGACCTCTGGAAACACCATATATTTT
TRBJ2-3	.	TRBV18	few	CASSPLPPEGQDTQYF	TGTGCCAGCTCACCACTTCCCCCGGAGGGCCAAGATACGCAGTATTTT
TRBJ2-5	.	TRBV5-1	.	CASSLAASDKETQYF	TGCGCCAGCAGCTTGGCCGCGTCGGACAAAGAGACCCAGTACTTC
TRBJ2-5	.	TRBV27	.	CASSLSWSQAQETQYF	TGTGCCAGCAGTTTAAGTTGGTCGCAGGCTCAAGAGACCCAGTACTTC
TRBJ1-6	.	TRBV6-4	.	CASSDRAAPGSPLHF	TGTGCCAGCAGTGACCGGGCTGCTCCAGGGTCACCCCTCCACTTT
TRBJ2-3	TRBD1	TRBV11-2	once	CASSLEGDRAADTQYF	TGTGCCAGCAGCTTAGAAGGGGACAGGGCGGCAGATACGCAGTATTTT
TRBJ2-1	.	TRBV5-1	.	CASSSSSGLVYEQFF	TGCGCCAGCAGCTCATCCAGCGGGTTAGTCTATGAGCAGTTCTTC
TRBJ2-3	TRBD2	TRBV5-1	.	CASSSGLAADTQYF	TGCGCCAGCAGCTCGGGACTAGCTGCAGATACGCAGTATTTT
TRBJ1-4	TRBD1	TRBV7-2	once	CAIWGTGDDQNEKLFF	TGTGCCATATGGGGGACAGGAGACGACCAAAATGAAAAACTGTTTTTT
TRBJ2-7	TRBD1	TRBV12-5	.	CASGSNAGTASYEQYF	TGTGCTAGTGGCTCCAACGCCGGGACAGCTTCCTACGAGCAGTACTTC
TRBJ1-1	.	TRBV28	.	CASSETGRTEAFF	TGTGCCAGCAGTGAAACAGGGAGAACTGAAGCTTTCTTT
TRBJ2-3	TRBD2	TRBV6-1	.	CASSVASGPDTQYF	TGTGCCAGCAGTGTGGCTAGCGGGCCAGATACGCAGTATTTT
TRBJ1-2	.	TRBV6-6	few	CASSFREGPGGGYTF	TGTGCCAGCAGTTTTCGCGAGGGGCCCGGGGGAGGCTACACCTTC
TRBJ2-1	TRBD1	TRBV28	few	CASSPDRAQDNEQFF	TGTGCCAGCAGCCCCGACAGGGCTCAGGACAATGAGCAGTTCTTC
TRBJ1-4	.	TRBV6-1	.	CASSEIRTATNEKLFF	TGTGCCAGCAGTGAAATAAGGACAGCAACTAATGAAAAACTGTTTTTT
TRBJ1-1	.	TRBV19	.	CASSLRVDTEAFF	TGTGCCAGTAGTCTCAGGGTGGACACTGAAGCTTTCTTT
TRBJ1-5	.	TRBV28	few	CASKDMAVSNQPQHF	TGTGCCAGCAAAGATATGGCCGTAAGCAATCAGCCCCAGCATTTT
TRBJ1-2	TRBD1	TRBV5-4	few	CASSLTGGNGYTF	TGTGCCAGCAGCTTGACAGGGGGTAATGGCTACACCTTC
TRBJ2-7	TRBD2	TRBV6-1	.	CASSAPSGRGYEQYF	TGTGCCAGCAGTGCTCCTAGCGGGAGAGGCTACGAGCAGTACTTC
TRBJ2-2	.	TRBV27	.	CASSLAGSTGELFF	TGTGCCAGCAGTTTAGCAGGGTCCACCGGGGAGCTGTTTTTT
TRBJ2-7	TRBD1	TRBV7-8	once	CASTAGTGNYEQYF	TGTGCCAGCACTGCCGGGACAGGGAACTACGAGCAGTACTTC
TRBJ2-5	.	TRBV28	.	CASSFVPRETQYF	TGTGCCAGCAGTTTTGTCCCCAGGGAGACCCAGTACTTC